This entry concerns a single T cell receptor (beta chain). Its antigen is as yet unknown. Molecular barcoding with unique molecular identifiers was used for the TCRbeta library. TCRdb re-called the PCR reads through MiXCR, storing one row per CDR3 protein. Of about 580,000 distinct CDR3 sequences detected, more than 20% appear once; the ten largest clones hold around 14%. These data originate in a study of T-cell reconstitution after alpha-beta-depleted transplantation in children. The length of the CDR3 is 16 residues. V trimming: 1 base; J trimming: 1 base; junction bases outside the gene matches: 6. The germline CDR1 and CDR2 sequences are KGHSH and LQKENI. Whole-study results and caveats: Diversity and T-cell counts at one year after transplant derived mostly from new T cells. It was reported that alpha-beta T cells came from several hundred expanded graft clones (about two months after transplant). Recipient T cells and thymic progenitors that survived gave rise to the high TCRbeta diversity observed at day 60 in some patients.

V gene TRBV18 combines with J gene TRBJ2-5; 7 bases agree with TRBD1. This specimen was PBMCs, mostly from graft donor cells, taken 360 days after TCRalphabeta/CD19-depleted stem cell transplant. The sequence derives from a boy younger than two who had a stem cell transplant for acute myeloid leukemia, so the T cells may come from the graft donor. Here the CDR3 DNA reads TGTGCCAGCTCACCACTGCGGACAGGCCCCCAAGAGACCCAGTACTTC. Its protein product is CASSPLRTGPQETQYF.